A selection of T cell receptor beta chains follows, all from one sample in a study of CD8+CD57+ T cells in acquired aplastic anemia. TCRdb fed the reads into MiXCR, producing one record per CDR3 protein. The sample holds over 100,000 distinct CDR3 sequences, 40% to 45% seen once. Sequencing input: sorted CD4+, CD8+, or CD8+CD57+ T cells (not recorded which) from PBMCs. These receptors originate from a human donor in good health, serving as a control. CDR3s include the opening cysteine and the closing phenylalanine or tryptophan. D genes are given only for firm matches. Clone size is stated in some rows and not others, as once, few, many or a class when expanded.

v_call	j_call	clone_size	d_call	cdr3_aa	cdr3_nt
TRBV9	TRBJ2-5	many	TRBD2	CASSERGGRETQYF	TGTGCCAGCAGTGAGCGGGGGGGGAGGGAGACCCAGTACTTC
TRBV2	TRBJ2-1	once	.	CAGSEDHEQFF	TGCGCCGGCAGTGAGGACCATGAGCAGTTCTTC
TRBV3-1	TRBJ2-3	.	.	CASGWGSDTQYF	TGTGCCAGCGGCTGGGGGTCGGATACGCAGTATTTT
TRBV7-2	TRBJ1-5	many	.	CASSWTLNQPQHF	TGTGCCAGCAGCTGGACCCTTAATCAGCCCCAGCATTTT
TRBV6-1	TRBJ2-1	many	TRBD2	CATSRAGGGQFF	TGTGCCACCTCTAGGGCGGGAGGGGGGCAGTTCTTC
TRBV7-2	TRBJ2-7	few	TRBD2	CASSSTSGYEQYF	TGTGCCAGCAGCTCGACTAGCGGCTACGAGCAGTACTTC
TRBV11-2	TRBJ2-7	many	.	CASSLDRVVNEQYF	TGTGCCAGCAGCTTAGATAGGGTAGTAAACGAGCAGTACTTC
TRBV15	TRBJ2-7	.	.	CATSRAGYEQYF	TGTGCCACCAGCAGAGCGGGCTACGAGCAGTACTTC
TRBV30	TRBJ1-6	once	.	CASRGGGVPSSYNSPLHF	TGTGCCTCCCGCGGGGGGGGGGTCCCGAGCTCCTATAATTCACCCCTCCACTTT
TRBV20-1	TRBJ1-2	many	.	CSARGEHDNYGYTF	TGCAGTGCTAGAGGGGAACACGACAACTATGGCTACACCTTC
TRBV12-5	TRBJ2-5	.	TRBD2	CASSLTRLAGSVAETQYF	TGTGCTAGTAGTTTGACTCGACTAGCGGGGAGTGTTGCGGAGACCCAGTACTTC
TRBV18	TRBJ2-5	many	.	CASSPPSEETQYF	TGTGCCAGCTCGCCCCCCAGTGAGGAGACCCAGTACTTC
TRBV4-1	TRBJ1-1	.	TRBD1	CASSQVLVFGDRGLDATEAFF	TGCGCCAGCAGCCAAGTTTTGGTTTTCGGGGACAGGGGGCTTGATGCCACTGAAGCTTTCTTT
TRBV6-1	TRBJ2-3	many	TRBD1	CASSEAMRTGWSDTQYF	TGTGCCAGCAGTGAAGCGATGCGGACAGGGTGGTCAGATACGCAGTATTTT
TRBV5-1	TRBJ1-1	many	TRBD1	CASSVGTGGYGTEAFF	TGCGCCAGCAGCGTGGGGACAGGGGGGTACGGCACTGAAGCTTTCTTT
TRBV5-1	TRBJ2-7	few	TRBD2	CASSAPGTLAGGLGSYEQYF	TGCGCCAGCAGCGCCCCGGGGACCCTAGCGGGGGGCCTCGGCTCCTACGAGCAGTACTTC